The source of this TCR beta chain is a study of cytomegalovirus exposure and HLA in healthy donors. General study points: According to an earlier analysis, most TCR beta V segments yielded productive rearrangements about 87% or about 30% of the time. Another analysis was done later, and it associated approximately 15,000 TCR beta sequences with HLA alleles at 0.05 false discovery rate.

Comment on this clone: The antigen is undetermined.

Per germline, CDR1 SQVTM and CDR2 ANQGSEA. The CDR3 sequence is 13 residues long. The J segment lost 5 bases and the V segment lost 2 bases, leaving 2 bases of the junction unmatched. Primers: 60 Vbeta forward and 13 Jbeta reverse. Per the study methods: A follow-up analysis tallied about 88 million unique TCR beta chains, approximately 11 million shared. The table came from immunoSEQ multiplex PCR; TCRdb's copy has only in-frame clones and leaves some out. The V and J calls and clone size are taken from that table; D and trimming were inferred from the DNA. The sample shows some 130,000 clones, over 60% of them seen only once.

This TCR was sampled from a man between 18 and 35 years old in good health and CMV-seronegative. The chain employs TRBV29-1 and TRBJ2-2; 7 bases agree with TRBD1. Sequenced sample: PBMCs. CDR3 in amino acids: CSVERGQTGELFF. The CDR3 DNA is TGCAGCGTTGAAAGGGGGCAGACCGGGGAGCTGTTTTTT.